The rows below give T cell receptor beta chains drawn from one sample of a study of blood T cell repertoires in COVID-19. Libraries were prepared by immunoSEQ multiplex PCR; TCRdb keeps only in-frame clonotypes and omits some of them. This table has some 200,000 clones, about 80% appearing once. The sequenced sample was peripheral blood. The receptors derive from a woman in her 50s with active or convalescent COVID-19. Each CDR3 is given with its conserved first and last residue. D genes are given only for firm matches. Not every row has a clone size; where given, it reads once, few, many or a size class.

cdr3_nt cdr3_aa j_call clone_size v_call d_call
TGTGCCAGCAGCGATTACAGGGACAATTCACCCCTCCACTTT CASSDYRDNSPLHF TRBJ1-6 . TRBV21-1 .
TGCGCCAGCAGCTTCGGACAGAACACTGAAGCTTTCTTT CASSFGQNTEAFF TRBJ1-1 . TRBV5-1 .
TGTGCCAGTGGAGGGACAGGGAATCAGCCCCAGCATTTT CASGGTGNQPQHF TRBJ1-5 . TRBV19 TRBD1
TGTGCCAGCAGTTCCGCGGGGGACTATAATTCACCCCTCCACTTT CASSSAGDYNSPLHF TRBJ1-6 . TRBV28 .
TGTGCCTGGAAGGGACATATGAACACTGAAGCTTTCTTT CAWKGHMNTEAFF TRBJ1-1 once TRBV30 .
TGCAGCACGGAAGGGGTTAGCGGGAGCTCCTACAATGAGCAGTTCTTC CSTEGVSGSSYNEQFF TRBJ2-1 few TRBV29-1 TRBD2
TGTGCCAGTAGTATAAGGACAGGGGCTGACTATGGCTACACCTTC CASSIRTGADYGYTF TRBJ1-2 . TRBV19 TRBD1
TGTGCCACCAGCAGGGACAGGCAAAGGGCTAACTATGGCTACACCTTC CATSRDRQRANYGYTF TRBJ1-2 . TRBV15 TRBD1
TGTGCCAGCAGAATTGCCCCCGGGACAGGGCTGGAGCCCCTCCACTTT CASRIAPGTGLEPLHF TRBJ1-6 few TRBV2 TRBD1
TGTGCCAGCACCGTGTCTAGGTCAGCTTCTAACTATGGCTACACCTTC CASTVSRSASNYGYTF TRBJ1-2 . TRBV11-2 .
TGTGCCAGCAGCTGGGACTTGGGAAGGAACACTGAAGCTTTCTTT CASSWDLGRNTEAFF TRBJ1-1 . TRBV5-6 .
TGTGCCAGCAGCTTTCGGACAGGGTTGACAGATACGCAGTATTTT CASSFRTGLTDTQYF TRBJ2-3 . TRBV7-2 TRBD1
TGTGCCAGCAGGTACAGGGCCCCCGGGGAGCTGTTTTTT CASRYRAPGELFF TRBJ2-2 . TRBV12-3/TRBV12-4 .
TGTGCCAGCAGCTTGGGGGAGGGGAGTGGTGGCTACACCTTC CASSLGEGSGGYTF TRBJ1-2 . TRBV7-9 .
TGCGCCAGCAGCTCGGGACTAGCGGGAGCTAGGCCACGGGAGACCCAGTACTTC CASSSGLAGARPRETQYF TRBJ2-5 . TRBV5-1 TRBD2
TGTGCCAGTAGTCCCGGGGACAGAATCTCCTACGAGCAGTACTTC CASSPGDRISYEQYF TRBJ2-7 . TRBV19 TRBD1
TGTGCCAGCAGCGGAGGAGGAGGGATCACAGATACGCAGTATTTT CASSGGGGITDTQYF TRBJ2-3 . TRBV9 .
TGTGCCAGTAGTATAGGTAGCGGAAAGAGGACGACAGATACGCAGTATTTT CASSIGSGKRTTDTQYF TRBJ2-3 . TRBV19 .
TGCAGCGTTGAAGGTTGGCGGGAGGGCGCGAACACCGGGGAGCTGTTTTTT CSVEGWREGANTGELFF TRBJ2-2 . TRBV29-1 TRBD2
TGTGCCAGCAGATCTACAGTAGGCACTGAAGCTTTCTTT CASRSTVGTEAFF TRBJ1-1 . TRBV12-3/TRBV12-4 .
TGTGCCAGTAGTATAGATCAGACAGGGGGCAACGAGGCTTTCTTT CASSIDQTGGNEAFF TRBJ1-1 . TRBV19 TRBD1
TGTGCCAGCAGCCCCAGGGGAGGGCAGCCCCAGCATTTT CASSPRGGQPQHF TRBJ1-5 . TRBV7-2 .
TGTGCCAGAAGGGAGGAACGGACTAATCCCTACGAGCAGTACTTC CARREERTNPYEQYF TRBJ2-7 . TRBV5-3 .
TGTGCCAGCAGCCAAGACCTAGCCTACAATGAGCAGTTCTTC CASSQDLAYNEQFF TRBJ2-1 . TRBV4-2 .
TGTGCCAGCAGCTTAGCCGGGACTAGCGTCCCCGGTACAGATACGCAGTATTTT CASSLAGTSVPGTDTQYF TRBJ2-3 . TRBV7-8 TRBD2